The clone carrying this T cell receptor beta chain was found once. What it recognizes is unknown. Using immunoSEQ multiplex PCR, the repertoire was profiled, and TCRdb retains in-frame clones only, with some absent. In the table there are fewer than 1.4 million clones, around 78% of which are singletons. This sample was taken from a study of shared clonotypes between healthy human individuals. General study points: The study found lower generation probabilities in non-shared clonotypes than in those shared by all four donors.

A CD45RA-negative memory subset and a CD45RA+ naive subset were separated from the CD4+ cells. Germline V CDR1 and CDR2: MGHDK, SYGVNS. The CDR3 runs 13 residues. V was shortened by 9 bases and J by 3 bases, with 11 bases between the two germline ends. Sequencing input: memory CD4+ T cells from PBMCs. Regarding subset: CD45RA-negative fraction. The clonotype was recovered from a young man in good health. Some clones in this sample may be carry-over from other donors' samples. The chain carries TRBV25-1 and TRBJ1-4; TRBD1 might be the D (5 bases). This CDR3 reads CASKEGANEKLFF. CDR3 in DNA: TGTGCCAGTAAGGAAGGGGCTAATGAAAAACTGTTTTTT.